Listed below are T cell receptor beta chains from one sample, sequenced in a study of blood T cell repertoires in COVID-19. Data came from immunoSEQ multiplex PCR; TCRdb stores just in-frame clones and leaves some out. Among roughly 150,000 clones listed, about 81% were seen once. Sequenced: peripheral blood. The receptor source for this set is a woman older than 75 with acute or convalescent COVID-19. Both conserved end residues are part of each CDR3. Each record gives: V gene, clone size, D gene, J gene, CDR3 protein, CDR3 DNA. A D gene is named only where the DNA matches it firmly. Clone size is stated in some rows and not others, as once, few, many or a class when expanded.

TRBV11-2,.,TRBD2,TRBJ2-7,CASSRTSGARGEQYF,TGTGCCAGCAGCCGAACTAGCGGAGCTCGGGGCGAGCAGTACTTC
TRBV12-2,.,.,TRBJ2-7,CASQAGEQYF,TGTGCAAGTCAAGCCGGCGAGCAGTACTTC
TRBV3-1/TRBV3-2,.,TRBD2,TRBJ2-2,CASSQGTSSTGELFF,TGTGCCAGCAGCCAGGGGACTAGCAGCACCGGGGAGCTGTTTTTT
TRBV19,.,.,TRBJ1-5,CASSNSGKIGNQPQHF,TGTGCCAGTAGCAATTCAGGGAAAATTGGCAATCAGCCCCAGCATTTT
TRBV6-5,.,.,TRBJ1-2,CASSYFGGGGGGYTF,TGTGCCAGCAGTTACTTCGGGGGCGGGGGGGGCGGCTACACCTTC
TRBV2,.,TRBD1,TRBJ2-1,CASSEDRLYNEQFF,TGTGCCAGCAGCGAGGACAGGCTCTACAATGAGCAGTTCTTC
TRBV29-1,.,.,TRBJ2-3,CSVEDPNTQYF,TGCAGCGTTGAAGATCCAAATACGCAGTATTTT
TRBV6-5,.,.,TRBJ2-5,CASRTPGKTQYF,TGTGCCAGCAGGACCCCAGGCAAGACCCAGTACTTC
TRBV2,.,TRBD1,TRBJ2-7,CASSVRASGQGSYEQYF,TGTGCCAGCAGTGTCCGAGCGTCGGGACAGGGGTCCTACGAGCAGTACTTC
TRBV5-1,.,.,TRBJ2-5,CASSLVPGGRETQYF,TGCGCCAGCAGCTTGGTCCCGGGGGGCCGGGAGACCCAGTACTTC
TRBV5-6,.,TRBD2,TRBJ2-3,CASSLSPAGGRGDTQYF,TGTGCCAGCAGCTTGAGTCCAGCGGGAGGGCGGGGGGATACGCAGTATTTT
TRBV19,.,TRBD1,TRBJ1-5,CASSIPPPDRAGGPQHF,TGTGCCAGTAGTATACCACCTCCAGACAGGGCGGGTGGTCCCCAGCATTTT
TRBV15,.,.,TRBJ1-2,CATSRERGWGGYTF,TGTGCCACCAGCAGAGAGCGGGGATGGGGTGGCTACACCTTC
TRBV6-1,.,TRBD1,TRBJ1-5,CASSWGTGRQPQHF,TGTGCCAGCAGTTGGGGGACAGGTCGTCAGCCCCAGCATTTT
TRBV7-9,.,.,TRBJ2-2,CASSLGGVSTGELFF,TGTGCCAGCAGTTTAGGGGGGGTTTCCACCGGGGAGCTGTTTTTT
TRBV18,.,.,TRBJ1-5,CASSPSGVSNQPQHF,TGTGCCAGCTCACCTTCAGGGGTTTCGAATCAGCCCCAGCATTTT
TRBV2,.,.,TRBJ2-2,CASSEVGASGTGELFF,TGTGCCAGCAGTGAAGTAGGGGCATCGGGCACCGGGGAGCTGTTTTTT
TRBV19,.,.,TRBJ2-2,CASSLTGWDTGELFF,TGTGCCAGTAGTCTCACAGGGTGGGACACCGGGGAGCTGTTTTTT
TRBV6-4,.,.,TRBJ1-3,CASSDGEEDGNTIYF,TGTGCCAGCAGTGATGGGGAGGAGGATGGAAACACCATATATTTT
TRBV2,once,TRBD1,TRBJ1-2,CASSERQGVNGYTF,TGTGCCAGCAGTGAACGACAGGGCGTAAATGGCTACACCTTC
TRBV19,.,TRBD1,TRBJ1-2,CASTASQGAWGYTF,TGTGCCAGTACCGCTTCGCAGGGGGCCTGGGGCTACACCTTC
TRBV2,.,.,TRBJ1-2,CASSLSGVYGYTF,TGTGCCAGCAGCCTATCCGGGGTCTATGGCTACACCTTC
TRBV6-5,.,TRBD1,TRBJ1-2,CASKWTGADYGYTF,TGTGCCAGCAAGTGGACAGGAGCTGACTATGGCTACACCTTC
TRBV5-1,.,TRBD1,TRBJ2-6,CASSLTGGASGANVLTF,TGCGCCAGCAGCTTGACAGGGGGCGCGTCTGGGGCCAACGTCCTGACTTTC
TRBV28,.,.,TRBJ1-5,CASTPRGGRMGNQPQHF,TGTGCCAGCACCCCACGGGGGGGGAGGATGGGCAATCAGCCCCAGCATTTT
TRBV6-5,.,.,TRBJ1-2,CASRRPTNYGYTF,TGTGCCAGCAGGCGTCCTACTAACTATGGCTACACCTTC
TRBV18,many,.,TRBJ1-2,CASSQRQQPNYGYTF,TGTGCCAGCTCACAACGACAGCAACCTAACTATGGCTACACCTTC
TRBV28,.,.,TRBJ2-3,CASSLGQGYTDTQYF,TGTGCCAGCAGTTTGGGGCAGGGGTACACAGATACGCAGTATTTT
TRBV2,once,.,TRBJ2-1,CASSEVLRLMDEQFF,TGTGCCAGCAGTGAAGTTCTGCGGCTTATGGATGAGCAGTTCTTC
TRBV7-6,.,TRBD2,TRBJ2-1,CASSYDLAEYNEQFF,TGTGCCAGCAGCTACGATCTAGCGGAGTACAATGAGCAGTTCTTC
TRBV27,.,.,TRBJ2-3,CASRLRQGHFTDTQYF,TGTGCCAGCAGGTTGAGGCAGGGCCACTTCACAGATACGCAGTATTTT
TRBV10-3,.,TRBD2,TRBJ2-5,CAISDGRGGGETQYF,TGTGCCATCAGTGATGGGCGGGGGGGAGGAGAGACCCAGTACTTC
TRBV27,.,TRBD1,TRBJ2-2,CASSLFGTGNTGELFF,TGTGCCAGCAGTTTATTCGGGACAGGAAACACCGGGGAGCTGTTTTTT
TRBV11-2,few,TRBD2,TRBJ2-3,CASSNSGERGDTQYF,TGTGCCAGCAGCAATAGCGGGGAGAGGGGAGATACGCAGTATTTT
TRBV5-4,.,.,TRBJ1-6,CAGREQNNSPLHF,TGTGCCGGTCGAGAACAGAATAATTCACCCCTCCACTTT
TRBV5-1,.,TRBD2,TRBJ2-1,CASSFRPAGGILDEQFF,TGCGCCAGCAGCTTCCGACCAGCGGGGGGGATACTAGATGAGCAGTTCTTC
TRBV3-1/TRBV3-2,.,TRBD2,TRBJ2-1,CASSQEIRTSGSIDEQFF,TGTGCCAGCAGCCAAGAAATCCGGACTAGCGGGAGCATCGATGAGCAGTTCTTC
TRBV3-1/TRBV3-2,.,TRBD1,TRBJ1-4,CASSQVGTGPEKLFF,TGTGCCAGCAGCCAGGTCGGGACAGGTCCCGAAAAACTGTTTTTT
TRBV5-1,.,.,TRBJ2-5,CASSLGQSKETQYF,TGCGCCAGCAGCTTAGGACAGTCGAAAGAGACCCAGTACTTC
TRBV29-1,once,.,TRBJ2-2,CSVDIKVITQGGELFF,TGCAGCGTTGATATTAAGGTGATAACACAGGGCGGGGAGCTGTTTTTT
TRBV4-2,.,.,TRBJ2-1,CASSQESTTPYNEQFF,TGTGCCAGCAGCCAAGAGTCGACTACCCCCTACAATGAGCAGTTCTTC
TRBV11-3,.,.,TRBJ2-3,CASSFRDTSWGDTQYF,TGTGCCAGCAGCTTTCGGGACACCTCCTGGGGAGATACGCAGTATTTT
TRBV10-3,.,TRBD1,TRBJ1-2,CAIGFGTEDYGYTF,TGTGCCATCGGATTCGGGACAGAAGACTATGGCTACACCTTC
TRBV7-6,.,.,TRBJ2-7,CASSLASRGSTKSYEQYF,TGTGCCAGCAGCTTAGCCTCACGGGGTTCCACTAAGTCCTACGAGCAGTACTTC
TRBV6-6,.,.,TRBJ2-1,CASSYSPSGPYNEQFF,TGTGCCAGCAGTTACTCTCCCAGCGGGCCTTACAATGAGCAGTTCTTC
TRBV18,.,TRBD1,TRBJ2-4,CASSPPGTGILAKNIQYF,TGTGCCAGCTCACCACCAGGGACAGGGATACTAGCCAAAAACATTCAGTACTTC
TRBV2,.,.,TRBJ1-2,CASSIRDRFGRYTF,TGTGCCAGCAGTATCCGAGACAGATTCGGACGCTACACCTTC
TRBV5-6,few,.,TRBJ2-5,CASSLMTGQETQYF,TGTGCCAGCAGCTTGATGACGGGACAAGAGACCCAGTACTTC
TRBV19,.,TRBD2,TRBJ2-5,CASSSPGLAGEETQYF,TGTGCCAGTAGTTCACCGGGACTAGCGGGCGAAGAGACCCAGTACTTC
TRBV7-2,.,TRBD1,TRBJ1-6,CASSVDPPGQGTSPLHF,TGTGCCAGCAGCGTAGACCCCCCGGGACAGGGGACTTCACCCCTCCACTTT
TRBV7-9,.,.,TRBJ2-1,CASSLGRPPYNEQFF,TGTGCCAGCAGCTTAGGGAGGCCGCCTTACAATGAGCAGTTCTTC
TRBV4-3,many,.,TRBJ2-2,CASSQDGGYTGELFF,TGCGCCAGCAGCCAAGACGGAGGATACACCGGGGAGCTGTTTTTT
TRBV28,.,TRBD2,TRBJ2-7,CASSLAGPNYEQYF,TGTGCCAGCAGTCTAGCGGGCCCCAACTACGAGCAGTACTTC
TRBV5-4,.,TRBD1,TRBJ1-2,CASSRQGNYGYTF,TGTGCCAGCAGCCGACAGGGGAACTATGGCTACACCTTC
TRBV5-4,once,.,TRBJ2-3,CASSLAGTDTQYF,TGTGCCAGCAGCTTGGCCGGCACAGATACGCAGTATTTT